This is a list of T cell receptor beta chains from one sample in a study of cytomegalovirus exposure and HLA in healthy donors. This table comes from immunoSEQ multiplex PCR, and its TCRdb copy is limited to in-frame clones, with some not included. The data hold about 43,000 clones, with around three quarters observed a single time. Specimen: PBMCs. The receptors here all came from a man between 25 and 39 years old in good health and CMV-seronegative. Both conserved end residues are part of each CDR3. The order of the fields is CDR3 length, J gene, V gene, CDR3 protein.

14	TRBJ1-1	TRBV7-9	CASSPGRANTEAFF
14	TRBJ1-1	TRBV10-3	CAISQGPMNTEAFF
14	TRBJ2-5	TRBV5-1	CASSPWAGVETQYF
15	TRBJ2-7	TRBV28	CASSLPGLAGLWQYF
15	TRBJ2-1	TRBV6-1	CASRTQQGGGDEQFF
19	TRBJ2-1	TRBV9	CASSVSGGPGGSSYNEQFF
15	TRBJ1-2	TRBV27	CASSSRIGEATGYTF
15	TRBJ2-7	TRBV18	CASSRVGGGEYEQYF
15	TRBJ2-5	TRBV4-3	CASSYEREGAETQYF
16	TRBJ2-1	TRBV15	CATSREAGGVYNEQFF
15	TRBJ2-1	TRBV14	CASSQLAGGPNEQFF
15	TRBJ1-1	TRBV2	CASSEGWTGNTEAFF
15	TRBJ2-7	TRBV29-1	CSVEVGLAGGIEQYF
15	TRBJ1-2	TRBV4-3	CASSQVTGANYGYTF
15	TRBJ2-1	TRBV19	CASSIMGLAGGEQFF
17	TRBJ2-3	TRBV5-4	CASSSVGLAESTDTQYF
15	TRBJ1-2	TRBV4-1	CASSQDHRDPYGYTF
14	TRBJ2-7	TRBV4-2	CASSQGPAGGEQYF
13	TRBJ1-5	TRBV10-3	CAISGDREQPQHF
11	TRBJ2-7	TRBV30	CAWSRRDEQYF
12	TRBJ2-7	TRBV28	CASSLYQQGQYF
14	TRBJ1-2	TRBV5-1	CASSREGEGYGYTF
15	TRBJ2-5	TRBV2	CASSELGLPGETQYF
14	TRBJ1-2	TRBV19	CASRVRGGEGGYTF
16	TRBJ2-1	TRBV7-2	CASSLVRGIGDNEQFF
17	TRBJ2-3	TRBV7-3	CASSLINQRAHTDTQYF
14	TRBJ2-5	TRBV28	CASSLLGRGETQYF
12	TRBJ2-3	TRBV5-8	CASSDRTDTQYF
15	TRBJ2-7	TRBV27	CASSLHRDRGYEQYF
16	TRBJ1-1	TRBV27	CASSLRADYMNTEAFF
16	TRBJ1-3	TRBV5-4	CASSGQGDLSGNTIYF
18	TRBJ2-7	TRBV7-2	CASSLDWLAGDGRYEQYF
13	TRBJ1-4	TRBV19	CASSYLGTGYLFF
15	TRBJ1-1	TRBV6-1	CASRDRGKAHTEAFF